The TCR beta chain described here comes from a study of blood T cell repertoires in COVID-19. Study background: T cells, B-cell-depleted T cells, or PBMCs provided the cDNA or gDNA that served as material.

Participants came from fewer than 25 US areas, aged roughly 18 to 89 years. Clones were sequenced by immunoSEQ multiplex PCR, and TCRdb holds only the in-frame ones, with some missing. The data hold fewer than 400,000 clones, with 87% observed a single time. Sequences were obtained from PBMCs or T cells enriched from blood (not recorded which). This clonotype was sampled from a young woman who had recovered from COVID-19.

CDR3 bases: TGTGCCAGCACCCCACTAACCGGGGGTACCTACGAGCAGTACTTC. Amino acids: CASTPLTGGTYEQYF. The chain is built from TRBV27 and TRBJ2-7; D may be TRBD2 (6 bases). The germline V gene has CDR1 MNHEY and CDR2 SMNVEV (reference sequence). Trimming took off 7 bases at V and 2 bases at J, with 18 bases between the two ends. The CDR3 is 15 residues long.